The 4 T cell receptor beta chains below all came from one sample that was sequenced in a study of blood T cells in healthy people across ages. Alongside a J-beta primer mix, a sample-barcoded 5' primer served in a second PCR lasting about 7 to 11 cycles. From the 5' RACE reads, TCRdb called clonotypes with MiXCR, one entry per CDR3 protein. The table records around 1,700,000 distinct CDR3 sequences, 28% of them present only once. The source material was blood. The receptors come from a woman in her twenties or thirties in good health.

This sequence joins TRBV29-1 and TRBJ1-2; maybe TRBD1 (6 bases). V dropped 7 bases and J dropped 4 bases, with 16 bases sitting between them. Germline assignment: CDR1 SQVTM and CDR2 ANQGSEA. CDR3 size: 13 residues. In DNA form, the CDR3 reads TGCAGCGCTCCTGTGACAGGTCCCTATGGCTACACCTTC. Protein product: CSAPVTGPYGYTF.

This clonotype was picked up a small number of times. In nucleotides, the CDR3 is TGTGCCAGCTCACCCCCAAGCTCGGAGACCCAGTACTTC. Translation: CASSPPSSETQYF. The chain is built from TRBV18 and TRBJ2-5; D gene unclear. V shed 3 bases and J shed 5 bases, with 10 bases lying between them. This CDR3 has 13 amino acids. Germline CDR1 and CDR2: KGHSH and LQKENI. The full variable domain, rest sourced from reference TRBV18 and TRBJ2-5, is NAGVMQNPRHLVRRRGQEARLRCSPMKGHSHVYWYRQLPEEGLKFMVYLQKENIIDESGMPKERFSAEFPKEGPSILRIQQVVRGDSAAYFCASSPPSSETQYFGPGTRLLVL.

This clonotype was seen more than once but under ten times. V and J are TRBV19 and TRBJ1-1, with TRBD1 identical over 8 bases. Germline V CDR1 and CDR2: LNHDA, SQIVND (reference sequence). This CDR3 is 13 amino acids long. Trimming cost V 3 bases and J 11 bases; bases outside gene matches: 8. CDR3 sequence reads: CASSIPPTGAAFF. In DNA form, the CDR3 reads TGTGCCAGTAGTATCCCACCGACAGGGGCGGCTTTCTTT.

This clonotype came up a few times. The chain uses TRBV29-1 and TRBJ2-7, with D unclear. Trimming left V 4 bases short and J 0 bases short, with 10 bases between. The CDR3 extends over 13 amino acids. CDR1 is SQVTM, CDR2 ANQGSEA, per germline. The CDR3 loop reads CSVAYRSSYEQYF. As DNA, the CDR3 is TGCAGCGTTGCCTATCGAAGCTCCTACGAGCAGTACTTC.